Reported below is one T cell receptor beta chain. The target of this receptor is not known. No much larger clone exists at a distance of one base, and base qualities are not known. The V and J ends are trimmed by 1 base and 7 bases, leaving 11 bases between them. The CDR3 sequence holds 15 residues, the cysteine and phenylalanine included. The read is trimmed to its CDR3 DNA, 45 bases read in frame from base 1. Per the germline V gene (reference sequence), SEHNR is the CDR1 and FQNEAQ is the CDR2. At diagnosis, peripheral blood, uninvolved tumor-adjacent lung and tumor were collected and were preserved as a mix of fresh-frozen and FFPE material. For TCR repertoire profiling, blood samples were analyzed as peripheral blood mononuclear cells. This record comes from a study of T cells in localized non-small cell lung cancer (TCRdb year 2020). Regarding the complete study: Comparing tumors with uninvolved tumor-adjacent lungs, the study looked at the T cell repertoires of 236 patients with early-stage NSCLC. The cohort was made up of under 250 treatment-naive NSCLC patients whose localized lung tumors had been resected. The mean age of the NSCLC patients was roughly 70 years, with 120 to 150 men and nearly 110 women. The investigation overall reported the following: Multi-region tumor sequencing was not performed, so intratumor heterogeneity could not be excluded. Uninvolved tumor-adjacent lung showed the highest T cell clonality, higher than tumor, which suggests more focused antigenic responses in the uninvolved tumor-adjacent lung. A median of about 50 of the top 100 tumor clones turned up in the paired uninvolved adjacent lung, and approximately 30 of those clones also ranked among the top 100 of that same adjacent lung. Longer overall survival was associated with higher blood T cell density, whereas shorter survival was associated with higher adjacent-lung clonality. Because the study design was exploratory, TCR variables were selected using unadjusted p-values without false-discovery rate correction.

The immunoSEQ Assay was used to sequence TCR beta CDR3 regions from DNA. In the original analysis: T cell density was computed as TCR beta template counts normalized to usable DNA estimated by amplifying housekeeping genes. The preseqR package was used to estimate richness by extrapolating to 400,000 templates for PBMC samples and to 120,000 templates for tissue samples. Clonality was defined as one minus Pielou's evenness. To identify tissue-enriched TCRs, differential abundance testing was run on productive amino-acid clonotypes with a minimum total count of 5 and an alpha of 0.1. The Jaccard Index and the Morisita Overlap Index were used to measure how much the repertoires overlapped between compartments. TCR beta CDR3s were clustered by GLIPH together with public tetramer-defined viral CDR3s, and at least three viral sequences plus V-gene enrichment were required for viral motifs. TCRdb obtained this table from immuneACCESS and retained in-frame rearrangements with V and J assigned. These tables miss some clones; where compared with another copy, unresolved V genes account for less than half of the shortfall, and the remainder is unexplained. V and J calls and clone size come straight from that table; D and trimming were deduced from the DNA. This sample is represented by 65,000 to 95,000 clones; 60% to 85% of them were singletons. The ten top clones hold 19% of the sample.

This receptor was obtained from a man aged 40 to 70 with stage II squamous cell lung carcinoma. Source: PBMCs, taken before any cancer treatment. This chain is built from TRBV7-9 and TRBJ1-6, with TRBD1 tentatively as D gene (6 bases match). CDR3 protein: CASSLDGTPNSPLHF. Read as DNA, the sequence is TGTGCCAGCAGCTTAGACGGGACACCCAATTCACCCCTCCACTTT. Here the CDR3 is joined to the reference TRBV7-9 and TRBJ1-6 genes, and the full variable domain is: DTGVSQNPRHKITKRGQNVTFRCDPISEHNRLYWYRQTLGQGPEFLTYFQNEAQLEKSRLLSDRFSAERPKGSFSTLEIQRTEQGDSAMYLCASSLDGTPNSPLHFGNGTRLTVT.